These T cell receptor beta chains were read from a single sample in a study of blood T cell repertoires in COVID-19. Data came from immunoSEQ multiplex PCR; TCRdb stores just in-frame clones and leaves some out. The sample yields 100,000 to 150,000 clones, 70% to 85% seen once. The specimen was peripheral blood. Every receptor here comes from a woman between 65 and 79 years old with acute or convalescent COVID-19. The CDR3 runs from the conserved cysteine through the conserved F or W. D genes are given only for firm matches. Rows may omit the clone size; those that give it use once, few, many or a size class.

V,J,size,length,D,CDR3,DNA
TRBV18,TRBJ2-7,once,14,NA,CASSPPNRVGKQYF,TGTGCCAGCTCACCCCCAAACAGGGTGGGGAAGCAGTACTTC
TRBV5-5,TRBJ2-7,NA,13,TRBD2,CASSSAGGYEQYF,TGTGCCAGCAGCTCTGCGGGGGGTTACGAGCAGTACTTC
TRBV6-2/TRBV6-3,TRBJ2-1,few,21,TRBD2,CASSPSGAGGRYATSYNEQFF,TGTGCCAGCAGTCCCTCGGGAGCGGGGGGTCGGTACGCAACCTCCTACAATGAGCAGTTCTTC
TRBV11-2,TRBJ2-1,NA,15,TRBD1,CASSLDHTGVDEQFF,TGTGCCAGCAGCTTAGATCACACAGGGGTCGATGAGCAGTTCTTC
TRBV18,TRBJ1-1,NA,15,TRBD1,CASSRDRGPDTEAFF,TGTGCCAGCTCACGGGACAGGGGGCCTGACACTGAAGCTTTCTTT
TRBV7-8,TRBJ2-4,once,13,NA,CASSLGQGNIQYF,TGTGCCAGCAGCTTAGGGCAGGGGAACATTCAGTACTTC
TRBV4-3,TRBJ1-1,few,15,NA,CASSQGLLLNTEAFF,TGCGCCAGCAGCCAAGGCCTTCTATTGAACACTGAAGCTTTCTTT
TRBV5-4,TRBJ2-3,NA,15,NA,CASSLASGYTDTQYF,TGTGCCAGCAGCTTGGCGAGCGGCTACACAGATACGCAGTATTTT
TRBV5-4,TRBJ2-1,NA,16,NA,CASSLRTPKLYNEQFF,TGTGCCAGCAGCTTGAGGACTCCTAAATTATACAATGAGCAGTTCTTC
TRBV27,TRBJ2-1,NA,13,TRBD1,CASTGQGYNEQFF,TGTGCCAGCACGGGACAGGGCTACAATGAGCAGTTCTTC
TRBV7-2,TRBJ1-5,once,15,NA,CASSFTGTSNQPQHF,TGTGCCAGCAGCTTTACAGGGACCAGCAATCAGCCCCAGCATTTT
TRBV3-1/TRBV3-2,TRBJ1-1,NA,14,NA,CASSQAGVSTEAFF,TGTGCCAGCAGCCAGGCGGGGGTTAGCACTGAAGCTTTCTTT
TRBV7-8,TRBJ1-5,NA,16,NA,CASNSPRGTSNQPQHF,TGTGCCAGCAACTCGCCTCGGGGGACTAGCAATCAGCCCCAGCATTTT
TRBV5-6,TRBJ2-7,NA,15,NA,CASSLVGESFYEQYF,TGTGCCAGCAGCTTGGTCGGGGAGTCCTTCTACGAGCAGTACTTC
TRBV7-9,TRBJ2-7,NA,13,NA,CASSSGLWYEQYF,TGTGCCAGCAGCTCGGGACTTTGGTACGAGCAGTACTTC
TRBV3-1/TRBV3-2,TRBJ1-2,NA,14,NA,CASSQQQVNYGYTF,TGTGCCAGCAGCCAACAGCAGGTTAACTATGGCTACACCTTC
TRBV2,TRBJ2-6,NA,15,NA,CASSLGGAGANVLTF,TGTGCCAGCAGCTTAGGCGGAGCAGGGGCCAACGTCCTGACTTTC
TRBV7-2,TRBJ1-1,NA,14,NA,CASSPSEGNTEAFF,TGTGCCAGCAGCCCATCGGAGGGGAACACTGAAGCTTTCTTT
TRBV4-3,TRBJ1-6,NA,17,NA,CASSQEVGGQGSSPLHF,TGCGCCAGCAGCCAAGAAGTCGGAGGGCAGGGAAGTTCACCCCTCCACTTT
TRBV5-4,TRBJ2-1,NA,15,TRBD2,CASSLERGGDNEQFF,TGTGCCAGCAGCTTGGAGCGGGGGGGGGACAATGAGCAGTTCTTC
TRBV7-2,TRBJ2-5,NA,15,NA,CASSLALGAGGTQYF,TGTGCCAGCAGCTTAGCGTTGGGAGCGGGCGGGACCCAGTACTTC
TRBV2,TRBJ2-3,once,12,TRBD2,CASRGSGGAQYF,TGTGCCAGCAGAGGCAGCGGGGGCGCGCAGTATTTT
TRBV2,TRBJ1-3,NA,15,TRBD1,CASIPTGSSGNTIYF,TGTGCCAGCATCCCGACAGGGAGCTCTGGAAACACCATATATTTT
TRBV15,TRBJ1-5,NA,16,TRBD1,CATSQRARTGNQPQHF,TGTGCCACCAGCCAAAGGGCCCGGACAGGGAATCAGCCCCAGCATTTT
TRBV7-9,TRBJ1-5,NA,14,NA,CASSLGGGNQPQHF,TGTGCCAGCAGCTTGGGAGGAGGCAATCAGCCCCAGCATTTT
TRBV18,TRBJ2-1,NA,14,NA,CASSPPSSYNEQFF,TGTGCCAGCTCACCCCCGAGTTCCTACAATGAGCAGTTCTTC
TRBV6-6,TRBJ1-4,NA,16,TRBD1,CASRGTGGKGGEKLFF,TGTGCCAGCAGGGGGACAGGGGGGAAAGGTGGTGAAAAACTGTTTTTT
TRBV19,TRBJ1-5,NA,15,NA,CASSIGLNQRQPQHF,TGTGCCAGTAGTATTGGGCTCAACCAAAGGCAGCCCCAGCATTTT
TRBV30,TRBJ1-2,NA,12,NA,CAWSVPAGGYTF,TGTGCCTGGAGTGTACCCGCGGGGGGCTACACCTTC
TRBV7-5,TRBJ1-4,NA,15,NA,CVRSFAGIADEKLFF,TGTGTCAGAAGCTTTGCCGGGATAGCGGACGAAAAACTGTTTTTT
TRBV6-5,TRBJ2-5,NA,15,NA,CASSRRQDLFKTQYF,TGTGCCAGCAGTCGACGACAGGACCTTTTCAAGACCCAGTACTTC
TRBV7-8,TRBJ1-2,NA,14,TRBD1,CASSPLGTGTGYTF,TGTGCCAGCAGCCCGCTCGGGACAGGGACTGGCTACACCTTC
TRBV12-3/TRBV12-4,TRBJ1-1,NA,13,NA,CASSPQGSTEAFF,TGTGCCAGCAGCCCGCAGGGGAGCACTGAAGCTTTCTTT
TRBV7-2,TRBJ2-5,NA,15,TRBD2,CASSGTSGVLETQYF,TGTGCCAGCAGCGGGACTAGCGGGGTCCTGGAGACCCAGTACTTC
TRBV6-1,TRBJ2-7,NA,14,NA,CASSEPGHSYEQYF,TGTGCCAGCAGTGAGCCAGGACATTCCTACGAGCAGTACTTC
TRBV6-1,TRBJ1-2,NA,15,TRBD1,CASSEFDRGNYGYTF,TGTGCCAGCAGTGAGTTCGACAGGGGAAACTATGGCTACACCTTC
TRBV15,TRBJ2-4,NA,15,NA,CATSIMSGRKNIQYF,TGTGCCACCAGCATAATGTCAGGGAGGAAAAACATTCAGTACTTC
TRBV12-3/TRBV12-4,TRBJ2-5,NA,13,NA,CASRPDTQETQYF,TGTGCCAGCAGACCGGACACCCAAGAGACCCAGTACTTC
TRBV6-5,TRBJ1-6,NA,14,NA,CASSSRNYNSPLHF,TGTGCCAGCAGTTCCAGAAACTATAATTCACCCCTCCACTTT
TRBV4-2,TRBJ2-6,NA,18,NA,CASSQESGRISGANVLTF,TGTGCCAGCAGCCAAGAGTCGGGAAGGATCTCTGGGGCCAACGTCCTGACTTTC
TRBV6-5,TRBJ1-1,NA,14,NA,CASRTVYANTEAFF,TGTGCCAGCAGAACTGTCTATGCGAACACTGAAGCTTTCTTT
TRBV19,TRBJ1-5,few,15,NA,CASSIGGVPNQPQHF,TGTGCCAGTAGTATAGGGGGGGTCCCAAATCAGCCCCAGCATTTT
TRBV19,TRBJ1-5,few,15,TRBD1,CASSTGTGGNQPQHF,TGTGCCAGTAGTACCGGGACAGGGGGCAATCAGCCCCAGCATTTT
TRBV12-3/TRBV12-4,TRBJ1-2,NA,13,TRBD1,CASSEWDRAGYTF,TGTGCCAGCAGCGAATGGGACAGGGCTGGCTACACCTTC
TRBV7-2,TRBJ2-3,NA,14,NA,CASSRGTYTDTQYF,TGTGCCAGCAGCAGGGGGACCTACACAGATACGCAGTATTTT
TRBV5-1,TRBJ2-5,once,15,NA,CASSLAGGLGETQYF,TGCGCCAGCAGCTTGGCCGGGGGACTGGGAGAGACCCAGTACTTC
TRBV11-2,TRBJ2-5,NA,18,TRBD2,CASSGGPTSGGPQETQYF,TGTGCCAGCAGCGGGGGGCCGACTAGCGGGGGGCCCCAAGAGACCCAGTACTTC
TRBV18,TRBJ1-4,NA,13,TRBD1,CASSPDRREKLFF,TGTGCCAGCTCACCGGACAGGCGGGAAAAACTGTTTTTT
TRBV6-2/TRBV6-3,TRBJ2-3,NA,15,TRBD2,CASSRLAGGPDTQYF,TGTGCCAGCAGTCGACTAGCGGGGGGGCCAGATACGCAGTATTTT
TRBV2,TRBJ1-2,NA,12,TRBD1,CASLGQGYGYTF,TGTGCCAGCCTGGGACAGGGGTATGGCTACACCTTC
TRBV7-2,TRBJ2-4,NA,14,NA,CASSAMQGRAIQYF,TGTGCCAGCAGCGCGATGCAGGGTCGCGCGATTCAGTACTTC
TRBV6-5,TRBJ1-5,NA,13,TRBD1,CASSRDRGQPQHF,TGTGCCAGCAGCCGAGACAGGGGTCAGCCCCAGCATTTT
TRBV2,TRBJ2-2,NA,13,NA,CASSQDPSGELFF,TGTGCCAGCAGCCAGGATCCGTCCGGGGAGCTGTTTTTT
TRBV29-1,TRBJ2-7,few,13,NA,CSVHGVSSYEQYF,TGCAGCGTGCACGGGGTGAGCTCCTACGAGCAGTACTTC
TRBV6-6,TRBJ1-1,many,13,TRBD1,CASNGQGQVEAFF,TGTGCCAGCAACGGACAGGGCCAGGTTGAAGCTTTCTTT
TRBV5-4,TRBJ1-2,NA,14,TRBD1,CASSLPGTAYGYTF,TGTGCCAGCAGCCTGCCCGGGACAGCTTATGGCTACACCTTC